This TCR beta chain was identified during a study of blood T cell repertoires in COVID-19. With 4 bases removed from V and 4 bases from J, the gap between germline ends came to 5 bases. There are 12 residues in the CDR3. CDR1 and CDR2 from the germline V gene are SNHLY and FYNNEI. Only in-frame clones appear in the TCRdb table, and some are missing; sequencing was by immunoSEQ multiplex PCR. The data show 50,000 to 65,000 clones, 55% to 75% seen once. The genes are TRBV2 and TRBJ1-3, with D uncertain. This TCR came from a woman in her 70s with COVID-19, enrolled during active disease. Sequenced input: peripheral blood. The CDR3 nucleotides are TGTGCCAGCAGTGGGCAAGGAAACACCATATATTTT. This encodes CASSGQGNTIYF.